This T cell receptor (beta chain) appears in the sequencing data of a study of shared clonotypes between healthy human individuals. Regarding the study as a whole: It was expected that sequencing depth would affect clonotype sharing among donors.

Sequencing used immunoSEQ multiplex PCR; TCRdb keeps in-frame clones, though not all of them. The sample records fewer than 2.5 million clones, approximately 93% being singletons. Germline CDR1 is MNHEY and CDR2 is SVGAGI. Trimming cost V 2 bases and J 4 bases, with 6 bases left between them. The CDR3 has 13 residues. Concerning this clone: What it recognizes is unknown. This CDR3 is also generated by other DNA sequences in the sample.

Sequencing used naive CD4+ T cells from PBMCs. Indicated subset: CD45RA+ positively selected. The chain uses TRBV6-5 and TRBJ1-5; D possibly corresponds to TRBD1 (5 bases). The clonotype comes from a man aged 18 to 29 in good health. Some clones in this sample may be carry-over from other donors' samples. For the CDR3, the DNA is TGTGCCAGCAGTTACAGGGGTAATCAGCCCCAGCATTTT. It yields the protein CASSYRGNQPQHF.